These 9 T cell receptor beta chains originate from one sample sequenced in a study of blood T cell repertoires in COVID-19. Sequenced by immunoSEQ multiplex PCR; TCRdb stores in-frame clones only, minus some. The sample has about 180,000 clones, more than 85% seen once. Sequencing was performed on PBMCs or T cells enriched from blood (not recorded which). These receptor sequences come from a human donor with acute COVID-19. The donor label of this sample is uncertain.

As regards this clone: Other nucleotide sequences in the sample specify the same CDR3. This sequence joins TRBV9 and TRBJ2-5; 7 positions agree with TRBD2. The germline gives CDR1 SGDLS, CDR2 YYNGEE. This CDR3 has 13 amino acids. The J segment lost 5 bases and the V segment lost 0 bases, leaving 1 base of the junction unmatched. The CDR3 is CASSVVGGETQYF. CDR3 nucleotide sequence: TGTGCCAGCAGCGTAGTCGGGGGGGAGACCCAGTACTTC.

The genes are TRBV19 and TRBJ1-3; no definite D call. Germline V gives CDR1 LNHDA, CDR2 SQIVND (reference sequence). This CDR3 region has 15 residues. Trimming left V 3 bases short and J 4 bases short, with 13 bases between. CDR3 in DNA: TGTGCCAGTAGTATTGGGCAGAAGAGAGGAAACACCATATATTTT. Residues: CASSIGQKRGNTIYF. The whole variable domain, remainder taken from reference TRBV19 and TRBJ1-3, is DGGITQSPKYLFRKEGQNVTLSCEQNLNHDAMYWYRQDPGQGLRLIYYSQIVNDFQKGDIAEGYSVSREKKESFPLTVTSAQKNPTAFYLCASSIGQKRGNTIYFGEGSWLTVV.

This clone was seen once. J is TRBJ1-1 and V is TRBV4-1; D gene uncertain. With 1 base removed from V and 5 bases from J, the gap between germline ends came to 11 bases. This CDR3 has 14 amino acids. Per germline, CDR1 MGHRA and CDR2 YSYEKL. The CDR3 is CASSQGSGGTEAFF. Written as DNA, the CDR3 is TGCGCCAGCAGCCAAGGATCCGGAGGAACTGAAGCTTTCTTT.

The CDR3 nucleotides read TGTGCCAGCAGCCGAGGACAGGGCTCTGGAAACACCATATATTTT. This gives the protein CASSRGQGSGNTIYF. The chain has TRBV3-1 (or the pseudogene TRBV3-2) and TRBJ1-3; the match to TRBD1 covers 8 bases. Germline V gene data show CDR1 as LGHDT and CDR2 as YNNKEL (reference sequence). The CDR3 runs 15 residues. V was clipped by 4 bases and J by 0 bases; unmatched bases: 2.

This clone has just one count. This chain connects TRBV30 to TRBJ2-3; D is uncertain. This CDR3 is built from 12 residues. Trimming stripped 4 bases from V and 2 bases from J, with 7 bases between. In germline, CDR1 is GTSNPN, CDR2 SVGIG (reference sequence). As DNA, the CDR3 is TGTGCCTGGACGCGCTACACAGATACGCAGTATTTT. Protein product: CAWTRYTDTQYF.

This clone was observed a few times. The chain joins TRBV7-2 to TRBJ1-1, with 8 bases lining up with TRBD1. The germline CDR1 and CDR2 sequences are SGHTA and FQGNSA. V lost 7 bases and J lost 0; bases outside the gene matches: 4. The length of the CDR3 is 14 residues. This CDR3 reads CASKAGGMNTEAFF. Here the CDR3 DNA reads TGTGCCAGCAAGGCAGGGGGCATGAACACTGAAGCTTTCTTT.

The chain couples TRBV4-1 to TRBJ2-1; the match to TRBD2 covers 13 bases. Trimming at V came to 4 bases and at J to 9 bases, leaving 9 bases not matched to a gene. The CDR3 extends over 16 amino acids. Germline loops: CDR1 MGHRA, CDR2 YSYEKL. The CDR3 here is CASSPGLAGVLAEQFF. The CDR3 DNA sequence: TGCGCCAGCAGCCCCGGACTAGCGGGGGTGTTAGCTGAGCAGTTCTTC.

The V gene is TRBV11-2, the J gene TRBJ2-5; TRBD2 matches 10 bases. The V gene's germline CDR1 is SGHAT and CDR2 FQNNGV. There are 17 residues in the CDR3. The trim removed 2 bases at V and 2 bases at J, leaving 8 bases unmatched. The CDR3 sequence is CASSLKLGLAEQETQYF. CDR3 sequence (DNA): TGTGCCAGCAGCTTAAAATTAGGACTAGCGGAACAAGAGACCCAGTACTTC.

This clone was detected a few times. CDR3: CARGQGAYGYTF. The CDR3 DNA follows: TGTGCCAGAGGACAGGGGGCTTATGGCTACACCTTC. The V and J genes are TRBV2 and TRBJ1-2, with 11 bases fitting TRBD1. The germline V gene has CDR1 SNHLY and CDR2 FYNNEI. The J segment lost 5 bases and the V segment lost 9 bases, leaving 2 bases of the junction unmatched. This CDR3 contains 12 residues.